This T cell receptor (beta chain) was recorded in a study of CD4 T cells in relation to SARS-CoV-2 and coronaviruses. On the study more broadly: Shared crossreactive spike epitopes were mapped to their HLA restriction.

TCRdb's table, derived via immunoSEQ multiplex PCR, lists solely in-frame clones and lacks some. The table records about 65,000 clones, more than 75% of them present only once. Study-wide findings and caveats: The cross-reactivity analysis covered only spike protein, not other viral proteins. About 65% of donors had memory CD4+ clonotypes crossrecognizing SARS-CoV-2 and common cold coronavirus spike. According to naive versus memory sequencing, detected responses are memory recall, not newly primed.

The unexposed donors gave CD4+ T cells in about 2011-2019, prior to COVID-19. In its sample, this clone was seen a few times. Its antigen remains unidentified. The CDR3 totals 14 residues. The germline V gene encodes CDR1 SNHLY and CDR2 FYNNEI. V gave up 7 bases and J gave up 6 bases, with 15 bases separating them. This clonotype was obtained from a human donor in good health. The rearrangement links TRBV2 to TRBJ2-2; possibly TRBD2 for D (6 bases). The specimen sequenced was memory CD4+ T cells from PBMCs. This CDR3 is CASKTRRDAGELFF. The CDR3 bases are TGTGCCAGCAAGACGAGGCGGGATGCCGGGGAGCTGTTTTTT.